This T cell receptor (beta chain) was identified in a study of blood T cell repertoires in COVID-19 (dated by TCRdb to 2020 to 2021). Regarding the research as a whole: The collaborator samples originated in the United States, Italy and Spain and spanned the acute and convalescent phases of COVID-19. The samples were drawn from two sources: the first 160 participants of the ongoing ImmuneRACE study, and 1,000 to 1,500 subjects contributed by 6 global collaborators. Where available, HLA class I and class II types were obtained from metadata supplied by the sample provider rather than from assay-based typing. Nearly every sample came with metadata listing a de-identified subject ID, COVID-19 status, age in years and sex. The repertoires were released in a freely available public database meant as a resource for research on the immune response to SARS-CoV-2. The dataset comprised deeply sampled blood TCRbeta repertoires from subjects exposed to, actively infected with, or recovered from COVID-19. The material from the prospective study consisted of cDNA or gDNA derived from T cells, B-cell-depleted T cells, or PBMCs. Results and caveats for the whole study, not just this receptor: How much clinical and demographic metadata was included differed by source and by participant, and the metadata was provided uncurated.

The immunoSEQ Assay, a bias-controlled multiplex PCR, was used to amplify TCRbeta CDR3 regions from genomic DNA. As for the authors' bioinformatics: The number of nucleated cells in each sample was estimated by amplification of reference gene primers within the assay. Sequence reads were collapsed and filtered to measure the absolute abundance of every unique TCRbeta CDR3 rearrangement. For each sample, productive Simpson clonality was calculated as the square root of Simpson's diversity index across productive rearrangements. In its TCRdb copy, this immuneACCESS table keeps in-frame sequences only and misses some clones. Where compared with another copy, unresolved V genes explain less than half of these, and the others have no known cause. V, J and clone size are those of that table, while D and trimming were read from the DNA. For this sample there are some 370,000 clones; around 87% appear just once. The ten top clones hold under 11% of the sample.

In Seattle, one collaborating source enrolled patients while the infection was active and tracked those patients longitudinally over the course of disease. Collaborating institutions collected whole blood in K2EDTA tubes following their own protocols. For TCRbeta analysis, collaborators shipped samples in one of three forms: frozen whole blood, isolated PBMCs, or DNA extracted from either of those sample types. As to this clone: This clone's antigen is unknown. Within one base of it there is no much larger clone, and no base qualities were kept.

Clipping removes 5 bases from V and 6 bases from J, with 7 as the unmatched junction base count. CDR1 MNHNY and CDR2 SVGAGI were looked up in the germline V gene (reference sequence). The CDR3 covers 16 residues, taking in both the cysteine and the phenylalanine. Solely the CDR3 DNA is kept, with 48 bases framed from the first base. The receptor chain draws on TRBV6-6 and TRBJ2-1, with TRBD2 identical over 13 junction bases. This receptor was taken from a woman under 40 with COVID-19, enrolled during active disease. The specimen sequenced was peripheral blood. The CDR3 loop reads CASSRLAGGRRNEQFF. The nucleotide sequence reads as follows: TGTGCCAGCAGTCGACTAGCGGGAGGACGACGCAATGAGCAGTTCTTC.